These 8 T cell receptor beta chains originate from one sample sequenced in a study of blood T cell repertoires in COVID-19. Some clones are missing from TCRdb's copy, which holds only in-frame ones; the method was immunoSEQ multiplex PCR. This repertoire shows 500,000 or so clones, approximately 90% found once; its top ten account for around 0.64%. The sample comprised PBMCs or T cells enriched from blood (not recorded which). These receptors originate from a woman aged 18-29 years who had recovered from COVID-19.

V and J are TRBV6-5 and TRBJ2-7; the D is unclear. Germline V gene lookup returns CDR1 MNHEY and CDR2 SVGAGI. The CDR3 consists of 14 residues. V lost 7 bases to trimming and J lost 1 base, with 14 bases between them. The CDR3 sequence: CASMILALSYEQYF. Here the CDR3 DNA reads TGTGCCAGCATGATCCTCGCGCTTTCCTACGAGCAGTACTTC.

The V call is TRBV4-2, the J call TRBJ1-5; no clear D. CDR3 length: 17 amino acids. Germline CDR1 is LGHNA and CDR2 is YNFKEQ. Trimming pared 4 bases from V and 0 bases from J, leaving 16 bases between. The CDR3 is CASSPFIGFYSNQPQHF. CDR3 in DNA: TGTGCCAGCAGCCCTTTCATTGGTTTCTATAGCAATCAGCCCCAGCATTTT.

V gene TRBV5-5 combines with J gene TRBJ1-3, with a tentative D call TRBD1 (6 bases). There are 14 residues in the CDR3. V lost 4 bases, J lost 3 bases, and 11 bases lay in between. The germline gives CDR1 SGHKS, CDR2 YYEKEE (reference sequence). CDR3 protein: CASSRDIRGNTIYF. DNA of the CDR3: TGTGCCAGCAGCCGGGACATTCGTGGAAACACCATATATTTT.

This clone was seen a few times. The CDR3 sequence is CASSSGGTGLTFF. CDR3 nucleotides: TGTGCCAGCAGCTCGGGGGGGACAGGGTTGACTTTCTTT. V gene TRBV5-8 combines with J gene TRBJ1-1, with 9 bases matching TRBD1. J was trimmed by 12 bases and V by 3 bases; bases with no gene match: 9. The CDR3 extends over 13 amino acids. The V gene's germline CDR1 is SGHTS and CDR2 YDEGEE.

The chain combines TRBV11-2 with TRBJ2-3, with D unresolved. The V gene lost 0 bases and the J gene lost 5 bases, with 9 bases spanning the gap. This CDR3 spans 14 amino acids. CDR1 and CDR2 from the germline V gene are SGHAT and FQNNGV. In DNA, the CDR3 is TGTGCCAGCAGCTTAGATGTTAGTAAAGATACGCAGTATTTT. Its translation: CASSLDVSKDTQYF.

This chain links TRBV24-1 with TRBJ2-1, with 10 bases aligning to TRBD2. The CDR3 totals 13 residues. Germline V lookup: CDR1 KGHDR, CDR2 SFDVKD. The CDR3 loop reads CATSSGGANEQFF. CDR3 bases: TGTGCGACCTCCAGCGGGGGGGCAAATGAGCAGTTCTTC.

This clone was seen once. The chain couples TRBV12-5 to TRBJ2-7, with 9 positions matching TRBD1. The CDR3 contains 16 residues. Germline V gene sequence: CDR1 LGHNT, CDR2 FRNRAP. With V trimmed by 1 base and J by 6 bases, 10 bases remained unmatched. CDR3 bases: TGTGCTAGTGGTTTGGGGGACAGGGTCAAAAGCGGCGAGCAGTACTTC. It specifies CASGLGDRVKSGEQYF.

CDR3 DNA: TGTGCCAGCTCCAGAGGCGCGGACTATGGCTACACCTTC. Protein sequence: CASSRGADYGYTF. The gene calls are TRBV6-5 and TRBJ1-2; D call uncertain. The CDR3 runs to 13 residues. Germline-derived CDR1 and CDR2 are MNHEY and SVGAGI. The V and J ends lost 8 bases and 3 bases respectively, with 13 bases between them.